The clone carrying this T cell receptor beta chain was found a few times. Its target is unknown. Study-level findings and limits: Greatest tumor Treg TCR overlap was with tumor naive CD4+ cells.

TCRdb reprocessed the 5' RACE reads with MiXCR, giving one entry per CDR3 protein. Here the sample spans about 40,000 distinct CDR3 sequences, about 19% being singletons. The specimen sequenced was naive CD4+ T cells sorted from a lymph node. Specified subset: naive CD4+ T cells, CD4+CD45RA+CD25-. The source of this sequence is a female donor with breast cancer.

DNA for the CDR3: TGTGCCACCAGTGATCCGGGCAGGGGCCAAGAGACCCAGTACTTC. It is translated as CATSDPGRGQETQYF. The rearrangement joins TRBV24-1 to TRBJ2-5, with D possibly being TRBD1 (6 bases). There are 15 residues in the CDR3. The V gene lost 3 bases and the J gene lost 1 base, with 11 bases spanning the gap. Germline CDR1 reads KGHDR; CDR2 reads SFDVKD.